One sample yielded the 28 T cell receptor beta chains listed below, sequenced in a study of identical twins. In TCRdb, the 5' RACE reads were re-called with MiXCR into one record per CDR3 protein. There are fewer than 550,000 distinct CDR3 sequences in the sample; around 15% occur only once, and more than 0.8% lies in the top ten. These same records also appear under a second study, on yellow fever vaccine responses in identical twins.

The specimen sequenced was CD4+ T cells sorted from blood. The receptor source for this set is a woman under 30 in good health.

The rearrangement uses TRBV20-1 and TRBJ2-3; 9 nucleotides agree with TRBD2. Per germline, CDR1 DFQATT and CDR2 SNEGSKA (reference sequence). This CDR3 has 13 residues. J was trimmed by 6 bases and V by 4 bases; bases with no gene match: 5. The chain's CDR3 is CSAMAGGPDTQYF. The CDR3 region has the DNA TGCAGTGCTATGGCGGGAGGGCCGGATACGCAGTATTTT.

V is TRBV19 and J is TRBJ2-3, with a possible D match to TRBD2 (5 bases). The CDR3 sequence is 12 residues long. The V gene lost 2 bases and the J gene lost 9 bases, with 9 bases spanning the gap. Germline V gene data show CDR1 as LNHDA and CDR2 as SQIVND (reference sequence). CDR3 loop: CASSIPGMTQYF. CDR3 bases: TGTGCCAGTAGTATACCGGGGATGACGCAGTATTTT.

The V and J genes are TRBV12-3 or TRBV12-4 and TRBJ2-1; D could derive from TRBD1 or TRBD2 (7 bases each). This CDR3 comprises 15 residues. Trimming shortened V by 4 bases and J by 4 bases, and 14 bases separated the two germline ends. This chain's CDR3 is CASSSGQGGYNEQFF. The CDR3 coding sequence is TGTGCCAGCAGTTCGGGTCAGGGGGGGTACAATGAGCAGTTCTTC.

The chain has TRBV30 and TRBJ2-3, with 7 bases fitting TRBD2. After removal of 2 bases from V and 11 bases from J, the junction contained 7 bases not matched to a gene. The CDR3 runs to 12 residues. Germline V gene sequence: CDR1 GTSNPN, CDR2 SVGIG (reference sequence). CDR3 region: CAWSPGSGGQYF. DNA of the CDR3: TGTGCCTGGAGTCCAGGGTCGGGAGGGCAGTATTTT.

This clonotype was observed many times. CDR3 sequence (DNA): TGTGCCAGCAGCCAAGCCGGCGGAGCCATCCACGAGCAGTACTTC. Translated: CASSQAGGAIHEQYF. The V gene is TRBV3-1, the J gene TRBJ2-7; D is unresolved. The germline V and J ends were trimmed by 1 base and 5 bases, with 15 bases remaining between them. The germline CDR1 and CDR2 sequences are LGHDT and YNNKEL (reference sequence). The CDR3 runs 15 residues.

V and J are TRBV6-5 and TRBJ1-1, with a tentative D call TRBD1 (5 bases). The CDR3 sequence is 14 residues long. Trimming stripped 0 bases from V and 3 bases from J, with 8 bases between. Germline loops: CDR1 MNHEY, CDR2 SVGAGI. In DNA, the CDR3 is TGTGCCAGCAGTTACTCGGGACCATACACTGAAGCTTTCTTT. Translation: CASSYSGPYTEAFF.

This chain connects TRBV12-3 or TRBV12-4 to TRBJ2-3; 16 bases are a match to TRBD2. This CDR3 has 20 amino acids. The trim removed 5 bases at V and 4 bases at J, leaving 15 bases unmatched. The CDR3 DNA reads as TGTGCCAGCAGTCCCATTGGCGCTATGGGACTAGCGGGAGGGCCAGATACGCAGTATTTT. It is translated as CASSPIGAMGLAGGPDTQYF.

There are a few counts of this clonotype. This chain uses TRBV14 with TRBJ2-1; TRBD1 agrees at 11 bases. V gave up 4 bases and J gave up 7 bases; unmatched junction bases: 12. The CDR3 spans 17 residues. Germline V gene sequence: CDR1 SGHDN, CDR2 FVKESK. The CDR3 region is CASSRSAGTGGTNEQFF. The DNA of the CDR3 is TGTGCCAGCAGCCGCAGCGCCGGGACAGGGGGGACTAATGAGCAGTTCTTC.

This clonotype occurred a few times. The chain has TRBV2 and TRBJ2-5; D unresolved. Trimming took 8 bases from V and 5 from J, leaving 15 bases between them. The CDR3 runs 13 residues. CDR1 is SNHLY, CDR2 FYNNEI, per germline. The DNA of the CDR3 is TGTGCCAGCGATGGCGCAATCGGGGAGACCCAGTACTTC. Its protein product is CASDGAIGETQYF.

The sample holds a few counts of this clonotype. The chain couples TRBV4-2 to TRBJ2-1, with D tentatively TRBD2 (5 bases). Germline CDR1 LGHNA, CDR2 YNFKEQ. V lost 1 base and J lost 8, with 15 bases in between. The CDR3 contains 15 residues. The chain's CDR3 is CASSQGPTRVDEQFF. CDR3 coding DNA: TGTGCCAGCAGCCAAGGCCCTACTAGGGTAGATGAGCAGTTCTTC.

This clonotype was detected ten times or more. The CDR3 sequence is CSAIRLGTGVPDTQYF. CDR3 DNA sequence: TGCAGTGCAATCAGACTGGGGACAGGGGTTCCAGATACGCAGTATTTT. This chain joins TRBV20-1 and TRBJ2-3, with 10 bases that match TRBD1. In germline, CDR1 is DFQATT, CDR2 SNEGSKA (reference sequence). The CDR3 length is 16 residues. With V trimmed by 6 bases and J by 4 bases, 13 bases remained unmatched.

This chain connects TRBV3-1 to TRBJ2-1; D uncertain. The V gene lost 0 bases and the J gene lost 1 base, with 13 bases spanning the gap. Germline assignment: CDR1 LGHDT and CDR2 YNNKEL (reference sequence). The CDR3 has 17 amino acids. The CDR3 DNA follows: TGTGCCAGCAGCCAAGATCCGGCTATCTGGTCCTACAATGAGCAGTTCTTC. This gives the protein CASSQDPAIWSYNEQFF.

This clonotype was observed many times. The chain couples TRBV12-3 or TRBV12-4 to TRBJ1-5; perhaps TRBD1 as D (5 bases). Trimming stripped 7 bases from V and 0 bases from J, with 13 bases between. The CDR3 is made up of 15 amino acids. The CDR3 loop is CASTHWGYSNQPQHF. CDR3 DNA sequence: TGTGCCAGCACCCATTGGGGCTATAGCAATCAGCCCCAGCATTTT.

This clonotype has more than one count but fewer than ten. The gene calls are TRBV25-1 and TRBJ2-7; TRBD2 matches at 8 bases. This CDR3 is 13 amino acids long. V shed 4 bases and J 7 bases; nucleotides not matched to a gene: 6. The germline V gene encodes CDR1 MGHDK and CDR2 SYGVNS. CDR3 sequence: CASSGGLAGEQYF. CDR3 bases: TGTGCCAGCAGTGGTGGACTAGCTGGGGAGCAGTACTTC.

The gene calls are TRBV7-9 and TRBJ1-1, with a weak D call TRBD1 (5 bases). CDR3 length: 14 residues. Trimming took off 7 bases at V and 0 bases at J, with 12 bases between the two ends. Germline V CDR1 and CDR2: SEHNR, FQNEAQ (reference sequence). CDR3 DNA: TGTGCCAGCACCACCGGGGGGATGAACACTGAAGCTTTCTTT. Encoded protein: CASTTGGMNTEAFF.

The rearrangement joins TRBV3-1 to TRBJ2-7; 9 bases match TRBD1. The CDR3 totals 16 residues. J was trimmed by 2 bases and V by 1 base; bases with no gene match: 6. The V gene's germline CDR1 is LGHDT and CDR2 YNNKEL (reference sequence). The CDR3 DNA is TGTGCCAGCAGCCAAGGCCGGACAGGGGTAACCTACGAGCAGTACTTC. It translates to CASSQGRTGVTYEQYF.

The table lists this clonotype with a few counts. The J gene is TRBJ2-3, the V gene TRBV28, with 10 bases lining up with TRBD2. The J segment lost 5 bases and the V segment lost 6 bases, leaving 11 bases of the junction unmatched. The CDR3 is 16 residues long. From germline, CDR1 is MDHEN and CDR2 SYDVKM. The chain's CDR3 is CASRLGASGSVDTQYF. The CDR3 DNA reads TGTGCCAGCAGGTTAGGGGCTAGCGGGAGTGTAGATACGCAGTATTTT.

This clonotype has more than one count but fewer than ten. The CDR3 DNA is TGTGCCAGCAGACAAGGGAGGGGGACCTACGAGCAGTACTTC. This encodes CASRQGRGTYEQYF. The gene calls are TRBV12-3 or TRBV12-4 and TRBJ2-7, with D tentatively TRBD2 (7 bases). The germline V and J ends were trimmed by 6 bases and 2 bases, with 14 bases remaining between them. The length of the CDR3 is 14 residues.

This clonotype was counted between two and nine times. The V gene is TRBV19, the J gene TRBJ1-1; no clear D. Trimming removed 5 bases from V and 2 bases from J, with 9 bases in between. Germline V gene sequence: CDR1 LNHDA, CDR2 SQIVND (reference sequence). The CDR3 has 13 amino acids. The CDR3 sequence is CASSVTTNTEAFF. As DNA, the CDR3 is TGTGCCAGTAGTGTGACAACTAACACTGAAGCTTTCTTT.

This chain joins TRBV12-3 or TRBV12-4 and TRBJ2-3; no clear D. V was pared by 5 bases and J by 6 bases, with 12 bases between. The CDR3 totals 13 residues. The CDR3 is CASSRGNGDTQYF. The CDR3 nucleotides are TGTGCCAGCAGTCGCGGTAACGGGGATACGCAGTATTTT.

This clonotype appeared many times. The chain links TRBV6-1 to TRBJ2-1; D is possibly TRBD1 or TRBD2 (5 bases each). V was clipped by 6 bases and J by 5 bases, with 14 bases between them. This CDR3 region has 14 residues. Germline loops: CDR1 MNHNS, CDR2 SASEGT. The CDR3 bases are TGTGCCAGCAGCCGGGACGTATTAAACAATGAGCAGTTCTTC. Its translation is CASSRDVLNNEQFF.

This clonotype appeared a few times. V gene TRBV10-3 combines with J gene TRBJ2-7; tentatively, D is TRBD1 (6 bases). This CDR3 has 13 residues. The V gene's germline CDR1 is ENHRY and CDR2 SYGVKD. V was trimmed by 4 bases and J by 2 bases, leaving 9 bases between them. This CDR3 reads CAISGQAAYEQYF. For the CDR3, the DNA is TGTGCCATCAGTGGACAGGCTGCCTACGAGCAGTACTTC.

This clonotype was counted only a few times. The chain carries TRBV6-2 or TRBV6-3 and TRBJ2-3; 11 positions agree with TRBD2. Germline V gives CDR1 MNHEY, CDR2 SVGEGT. J gave up 3 bases and V 0 bases, and 5 bases lay outside the gene matches. The CDR3 sequence is 17 residues long. This CDR3 reads CASSYSLAGVHTDTQYF. As DNA, the CDR3 is TGTGCCAGCAGTTACTCACTAGCGGGAGTTCATACAGATACGCAGTATTTT.

Many counts were recorded for this clonotype. The rearrangement uses TRBV5-1 and TRBJ1-1; tentative D call: TRBD1 (6 bases). V lost 1 base, J lost 5 bases, and 15 bases lay in between. Germline V gene sequence: CDR1 SGHRS, CDR2 YFSETQ. The CDR3 has 15 residues. The CDR3 reads CASSLLGGAGTEAFF. Here the CDR3 DNA reads TGCGCCAGCAGCTTGCTTGGGGGCGCGGGGACTGAAGCTTTCTTT.

The CDR3 loop is CASSRRGQAYEQYF. The CDR3 bases are TGTGCCAGCAGCAGACGGGGACAGGCGTACGAGCAGTACTTC. The gene calls are TRBV7-2 and TRBJ2-7, with 8 bases fitting TRBD1. Germline CDR1 and CDR2: SGHTA and FQGNSA. The CDR3 runs 14 residues. Losses at the gene ends were 5 bases for V and 4 bases for J; bases not matched to a gene: 7.

This clonotype was observed a handful of times. The J gene is TRBJ2-4, the V gene TRBV14, with D maybe TRBD2 (7 bases). Per germline, CDR1 SGHDN and CDR2 FVKESK. The CDR3 loop spans 17 amino acids. V lost 0 bases to trimming and J lost 3 bases, with 15 bases between them. Here the CDR3 DNA reads TGTGCCAGCAGCCAAGATCGTGGCGGGGGCTTCAAAAACATTCAGTACTTC. It specifies CASSQDRGGGFKNIQYF.

This clonotype turned up a few times. The genes are TRBV12-3 or TRBV12-4 and TRBJ2-1; TRBD2 agrees at 10 bases. V gave up 6 bases and J gave up 7 bases; unmatched junction bases: 6. The CDR3 totals 14 residues. Here the CDR3 DNA reads TGTGCCAGCAGCCGGACTAGCGGTTGGAATGAGCAGTTCTTC. Translating gives CASSRTSGWNEQFF.

The chain uses TRBV29-1 and TRBJ2-2, with a possible D match to TRBD2 (6 bases). This CDR3 spans 16 amino acids. Trimming shortened V by 6 bases and J by 1 base, and 18 bases separated the two germline ends. CDR1 is SQVTM, CDR2 ANQGSEA, per germline. The CDR3 DNA is TGCAGCGTGTCCTTTTCCCGCGGGAAGAACACCGGGGAGCTGTTTTTT. Translation: CSVSFSRGKNTGELFF.